This T cell receptor beta chain was retrieved from a study of cytomegalovirus exposure and HLA in healthy donors. Per germline, CDR1 LNHDA and CDR2 SQIVND (reference sequence). V shed 3 bases, J shed 10 bases, and the junction held 1 base outside the gene matches. The length of the CDR3 is 11 residues. PCR primers comprised 60 Vbeta and 13 Jbeta primers. Sequencing was performed with immunoSEQ multiplex PCR; in TCRdb, only in-frame clones are kept and a portion is missing. The sample carries about 200,000 clones, approximately 78% recorded once. V is TRBV19 and J is TRBJ2-7; 9 bases align to TRBD1. Sample: PBMCs. This TCR derives from a man aged 25-45 years in good health and CMV-seronegative. CDR3 in DNA: TGTGCCAGTAGTATGGGACAGGGTCAGTACTTC. Translated, it gives CASSMGQGQYF.